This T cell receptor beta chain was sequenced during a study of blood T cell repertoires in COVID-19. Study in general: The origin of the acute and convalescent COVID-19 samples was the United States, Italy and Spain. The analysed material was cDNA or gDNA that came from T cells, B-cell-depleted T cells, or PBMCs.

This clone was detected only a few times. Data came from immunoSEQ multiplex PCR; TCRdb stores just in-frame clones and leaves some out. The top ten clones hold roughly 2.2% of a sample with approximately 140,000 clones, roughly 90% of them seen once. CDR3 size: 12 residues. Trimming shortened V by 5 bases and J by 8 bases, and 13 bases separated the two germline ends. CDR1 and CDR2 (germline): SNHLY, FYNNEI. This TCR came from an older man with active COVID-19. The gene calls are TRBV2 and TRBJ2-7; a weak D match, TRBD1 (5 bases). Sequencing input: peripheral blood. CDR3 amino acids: CASSSSQGKQYF. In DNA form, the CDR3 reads TGTGCCAGCAGTTCAAGCCAGGGAAAGCAGTACTTC.